The TCR beta chain described here comes from a study of cytomegalovirus exposure and HLA in healthy donors (dated by TCRdb to between 2016 and 2019). Notes on the research overall: A later analysis indicated that the roughly 130 validation repertoires were generated on the platform also employed for the approximately 690 repertoires of the first cohort. To predict cytomegalovirus infection status, the study brought together high-throughput TCR immunosequencing, statistical association of individual TCRs with disease status, and machine learning. The aim of the study was to test whether cataloging public T cell receptors could identify signatures of past pathogen exposure. Along with the roughly 700-subject first cohort, a separate validation cohort of approximately 110 different subjects was used. What the research found in general, with its limitations: Across donors, most TCR sequences were observed very rarely, whereas some public TCRs were present in many individuals. A later analysis had no HLA typing for the validation cohort, so co-occurrence there was scored across all 120 or so repertoires. The study listed 150 to 200 TCR beta chains as associated with cytomegalovirus. Of the cluster scores, approximately 95% were above 0 in a later analysis, which found that TCRs clustered in the first cohort also tended to co-occur in the 120 validation repertoires. In vitro tests confirmed that a few of the cytomegalovirus-associated TCR beta chains recognize cytomegalovirus antigens. The classifier was reported to diagnose cytomegalovirus status with high specificity and sensitivity in both the original and validation cohorts. It was suggested by the authors that the approach could potentially be generalized to other disease states and immunological phenotypes.

Reading the germline V gene gives CDR1 SGHRS and CDR2 YFSETQ. Reading from cysteine to phenylalanine, the CDR3 counts 17 amino acids. Kept here is only the CDR3 DNA, which spans 51 bases and is read in frame from base 1. The junction shows trimming of 0 bases on V and 0 bases on J, plus 10 bases between the germline ends. The library was made by the immunoSEQ multiplex PCR assay. Per the authors' processing: A statistical classification framework was built for diagnosing cytomegalovirus status from the catalog of TCR beta chain sequences. TCRdb retrieved this table from immuneACCESS and kept in-frame rearrangements only. Not all clones are present; in checked studies, unresolved V genes account for under half, and no reason is known for the remainder. The V and J calls and clone size are taken from that table; D and trimming were inferred from the DNA. For this sample the table gives approximately 170,000 clones, of which 85% were detected only once. In total, the top ten clones hold 15% to 20% of the sample.

The donors were included in the validation cohort of around 120 subjects, a group kept apart from the roughly 670-subject first cohort. Concerning this clone: The target of this receptor is not known. One base away there is no much larger clone; base qualities are not given.

This TCR derives from a man younger than 30 in good health and CMV-seropositive. The chain uses TRBV5-1 and TRBJ2-6; TRBD1 is a possible D gene, resting on 5 matching bases. Sequenced: PBMCs. The nucleotides are TGCGCCAGCAGCTTGGGTCCAGGGTCCTCTGGGGCCAACGTCCTGACTTTC. Translated, this gives CASSLGPGSSGANVLTF.